The 19 T cell receptor beta chains below come from one sample, sequenced in a study of blood T cell repertoires in COVID-19. Assay used: immunoSEQ multiplex PCR; TCRdb lists only in-frame clones, some missing. The sample lists 90,000 to 120,000 clones, 84% occurring once. The sample taken for sequencing was peripheral blood. All receptors derive from a human donor in a cohort sampled during active COVID-19.

The chain links TRBV28 to TRBJ1-1; no firm D call. The CDR3 contains 10 residues. V was clipped by 8 bases and J by 7 bases, with 8 bases between them. Germline assignment: CDR1 MDHEN and CDR2 SYDVKM. CDR3 residues: CASAPSEAFF. For the CDR3, the DNA is TGTGCCAGCGCCCCCAGTGAAGCTTTCTTT.

The V gene is TRBV10-3, the J gene TRBJ2-3; 11 nucleotides line up with TRBD1. The V gene end was trimmed by 6 bases and the J gene end by 4 bases; junction bases not matched to a gene: 6. The CDR3 is 15 amino acids. Germline assignment: CDR1 ENHRY and CDR2 SYGVKD. CDR3 sequence: CAISGQGATADTQYF. The CDR3 DNA reads as TGTGCCATCAGCGGACAGGGGGCGACTGCAGATACGCAGTATTTT.

V usage is TRBV2 and J usage is TRBJ1-1; 11 bases map to TRBD1. Per germline, CDR1 SNHLY and CDR2 FYNNEI. The CDR3 is made up of 15 amino acids. Trimming removed 6 bases from V and 4 bases from J; junction bases left unmatched: 7. The CDR3 bases are TGTGCCAGCAGAGATAGGACAGGGGGCGGCACTGAAGCTTTCTTT. Translation gives CASRDRTGGGTEAFF.

The CDR3 spells CATGDRLGNEQFF. CDR3 in DNA: TGTGCCACGGGGGACAGGCTAGGCAATGAGCAGTTCTTC. The rearrangement joins TRBV7-3 to TRBJ2-1; 8 bases are a match to TRBD1. Trimming at V came to 10 bases and at J to 6 bases, leaving 8 bases not matched to a gene. From germline, CDR1 is SGHTA and CDR2 FQGTGA. The CDR3 extends over 13 amino acids. The entire variable domain, with the rest obtained from reference TRBV7-3 and TRBJ2-1, is as follows: GAGVSQTPSNKVTEKGKYVELRCDPISGHTALYWYRQSLGQGPEFLIYFQGTGAADDSGLPNDRFFAVRPEGSVSTLKIQRTERGDSAVYLCATGDRLGNEQFFGPGTRLTVL.

This chain links TRBV19 with TRBJ2-2; D perhaps matches TRBD1 (5 bases). The CDR3 is 11 residues long. Germline lookup yields CDR1 LNHDA and CDR2 SQIVND (reference sequence). The CDR3 sequence: CSVKGTGELFF. CDR3 bases: TGTAGCGTCAAGGGGACCGGGGAGCTGTTTTTT.

The rearrangement joins TRBV7-9 to TRBJ1-2; a possible D gene is TRBD1 (5 bases). From germline, CDR1 is SEHNR and CDR2 FQNEAQ (reference sequence). The CDR3 has 12 residues. With 5 bases removed from V and 5 bases from J, the gap between germline ends came to 9 bases. In DNA, the CDR3 is TGTGCCAGCAGCCTAACAGGTTATGGCTACACCTTC. Translated, it gives CASSLTGYGYTF.

The rearrangement uses TRBV21-1 and TRBJ1-2; the D call TRBD1 from the table was never checked on the DNA. TRBV21-1 is a pseudogene locus. The CDR3 is made up of 14 amino acids. The CDR3 DNA is TGTGCCAGCAGCAAAAACAGGGATGAGAATGGCTACACCTTC. Its protein is CASSKNRDENGYTF.

The gene calls are TRBV12-3 or TRBV12-4 and TRBJ2-1; the D gene is possibly TRBD2 (5 bases). The CDR3 runs 11 residues. With 1 base removed from V and 15 bases from J, the gap between germline ends came to 10 bases. The CDR3 bases are TGTGCCAGCAGTTTAGGAGCGGCTGGGTTCTTC. Translated: CASSLGAAGFF.

The chain has TRBV7-2 and TRBJ2-1, with a tentative D call TRBD2 (5 bases). The CDR3 spans 18 residues. With 5 bases removed from V and 1 base from J, the gap between germline ends came to 21 bases. The V gene's germline CDR1 is SGHTA and CDR2 FQGNSA. CDR3 DNA sequence: TGTGCCAGCAGCCCCCGTTCTTGGACTGTTGGTTCCTACAATGAGCAGTTCTTC. Translated: CASSPRSWTVGSYNEQFF.

The CDR3 protein is CASSMGAETQYF. DNA of the CDR3: TGTGCCAGTAGTATGGGGGCTGAGACCCAGTACTTC. J is TRBJ2-5 and V is TRBV19; D is possibly TRBD1 (6 bases). From germline, CDR1 is LNHDA and CDR2 SQIVND (reference sequence). V gave up 3 bases and J gave up 5 bases, with 7 bases separating them. CDR3 length equals 12 residues.

This clone is a singleton in its sample. This rearrangement joins TRBV3-1 (or the pseudogene TRBV3-2) to TRBJ2-1; D is unresolved. V dropped 1 base and J dropped 2 bases, with 15 bases sitting between them. CDR1 and CDR2 from the germline V gene are LGHDT and YNNKEL (reference sequence). This CDR3 has 17 amino acids. The CDR3 nucleotides read TGTGCCAGCAGCCAAGTTAATGGCCCGTTTGCCTACAATGAGCAGTTCTTC. This codes for CASSQVNGPFAYNEQFF.

The rearrangement joins TRBV7-8 to TRBJ2-5, with 7 bases lining up with TRBD2. V dropped 4 bases and J dropped 1; count of bases not matched to a gene: 6. This CDR3 comprises 15 residues. Per germline, CDR1 SGHVS and CDR2 FQNEAQ. CDR3 coding DNA: TGTGCCAGCAGCTCCTTGGGGGGGATCCAAGAGACCCAGTACTTC. It yields the protein CASSSLGGIQETQYF.

The J gene is TRBJ2-1, the V gene TRBV15; no firm D call. The CDR3 consists of 13 residues. V was pared by 0 bases and J by 9 bases, with 9 bases between. The germline V gene has CDR1 LNHNV and CDR2 YYDKDF (reference sequence). The CDR3 is CATSRDLVGEQFF. The DNA for the CDR3 is TGTGCCACCAGCAGAGATCTAGTTGGTGAGCAGTTCTTC.

This clone was seen a few times. The chain uses TRBV5-1 and TRBJ2-5, with TRBD1 matching over 7 bases. V lost 4 bases, J lost 1 base, and 4 bases stayed unmatched. Germline CDR1 reads SGHRS; CDR2 reads YFSETQ. This CDR3 has 14 amino acids. As DNA, the CDR3 is TGCGCCAGCAGCGACGACAGGGTCCAAGAGACCCAGTACTTC. Residues: CASSDDRVQETQYF.

DNA of the CDR3: TGTGCCAGCAGTTTATCCGGAGGGGCCCAAGAGACCCAGTACTTC. Translating it yields CASSLSGGAQETQYF. The chain carries TRBV27 and TRBJ2-5; TRBD2 is a possible D gene (6 bases). Germline lookup yields CDR1 MNHEY and CDR2 SMNVEV (reference sequence). The V and J ends lost 0 bases and 1 base respectively, with 9 bases between them. This CDR3 has 15 amino acids.

This chain joins TRBV10-3 and TRBJ2-7; 12 nucleotides agree with TRBD2. Looked up from germline, CDR1 is ENHRY and CDR2 is SYGVKD. V gave up 9 bases and J gave up 7 bases; unmatched junction bases: 7. The CDR3 has 13 amino acids. CDR3 DNA: TGTGCCATTCGACTAGCGGGAGTCAGGGAGCAGTACTTC. Residues: CAIRLAGVREQYF.

The V gene is TRBV5-6, the J gene TRBJ2-3, with TRBD2 as a possible D gene (5 bases). CDR1 and CDR2 (germline): SGHDT, YYEEEE. V gave up 3 bases and J gave up 2 bases, with 16 bases separating them. The CDR3 contains 16 residues. The CDR3 loop reads CASSSTPGGLTDTQYF. CDR3 bases: TGTGCCAGCAGCTCCACCCCAGGAGGCCTCACAGATACGCAGTATTTT.

The chain employs TRBV19 and TRBJ1-2, with 8 bases identical to TRBD1. Germline CDR1 and CDR2: LNHDA and SQIVND (reference sequence). With 6 bases clipped from V and 4 bases from J, the junction kept 7 bases outside the gene matches. This CDR3 comprises 14 residues. The CDR3 spells CASSDAGTGYGYTF. The CDR3 coding sequence is TGTGCCAGTAGCGATGCCGGGACAGGCTATGGCTACACCTTC.

The CDR3 region has the DNA TGCAGCGTTCTTGGGGGGTCCAAGGCTGAAGCTTTCTTT. Amino acid sequence: CSVLGGSKAEAFF. The chain recombines TRBV29-1 with TRBJ1-1; D perhaps matches TRBD1 (5 bases). The CDR3 loop spans 13 amino acids. Between the trimmed V and J ends, which lost 5 bases and 6 bases, there was a span of 16 bases. Germline CDR1 and CDR2: SQVTM and ANQGSEA.